This TCR beta chain was sequenced during a study of blood T cell repertoires in COVID-19. Study-level information: From the United States, Italy and Spain came samples of acute and convalescent COVID-19.

Germline V CDR1 and CDR2: MDHEN, SYDVKM. V was pared by 3 bases and J by 1 base, with 16 bases between. This CDR3 comprises 16 residues. It was during active infection that Seattle patients were enrolled and then longitudinally followed. As processed by the authors: The authors estimated nucleated cell counts from reference gene primer amplification. Produced via immunoSEQ multiplex PCR; TCRdb's table is partial and in-frame only. V and J calls and clone size come straight from that table; D and trimming were deduced from the DNA. The sample has about 130,000 clones; around 81% are singletons. This clone has just one count.

Input material: peripheral blood. The chain carries TRBV28 and TRBJ2-7, with a possible D match to TRBD1 (5 bases). The origin of this receptor is a man aged 25 to 40 with COVID-19, enrolled during active disease. This chain's CDR3 is CASSLIQGLISYEQYF. CDR3 nucleotide sequence: TGTGCCAGCAGTTTGATCCAGGGCTTGATTTCCTACGAGCAGTACTTC. Supplemented by reference TRBV28 and TRBJ2-7, the full variable domain reads DVKVTQSSRYLVKRTGEKVFLECVQDMDHENMFWYRQDPGLGLRLIYFSYDVKMKEKGDIPEGYSVSREKKERFSLILESASTNQTSMYLCASSLIQGLISYEQYFGPGTRLTVT.